This T cell receptor (beta chain) was documented in a study of blood T cell repertoires in COVID-19. Original processing methods: Estimated nucleated cell counts came from reference gene primer amplification. Produced via immunoSEQ multiplex PCR; TCRdb's table is partial and in-frame only. V, J and clone size reflect that table, while D and trimming were determined from the DNA. Among 140,000 or so clones listed, over 70% were seen once. The clonotype comes from a man in his fifties or sixties who had recovered from COVID-19. The specimen was peripheral blood.

The CDR3 region has the DNA TGTGCCAGCTCAACTGCTGACAGGGGTTTGGACAATGAGCAGTTCTTC. Residues: CASSTADRGLDNEQFF. This rearrangement joins TRBV18 to TRBJ2-1; TRBD1 aligns across 8 bases. The CDR3 contains 16 residues. The V gene end was trimmed by 5 bases and the J gene end by 5 bases; junction bases not matched to a gene: 11. Germline lookup yields CDR1 KGHSH and CDR2 LQKENI.